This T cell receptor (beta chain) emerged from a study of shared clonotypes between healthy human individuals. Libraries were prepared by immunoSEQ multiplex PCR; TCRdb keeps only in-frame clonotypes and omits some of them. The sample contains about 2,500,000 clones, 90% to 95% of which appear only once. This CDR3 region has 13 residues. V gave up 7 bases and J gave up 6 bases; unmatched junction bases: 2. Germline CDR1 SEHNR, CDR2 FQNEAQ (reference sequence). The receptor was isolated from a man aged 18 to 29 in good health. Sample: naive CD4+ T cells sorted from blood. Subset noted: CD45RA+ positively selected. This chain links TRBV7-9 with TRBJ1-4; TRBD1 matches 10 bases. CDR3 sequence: CASKDRGHEKLFF. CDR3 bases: TGTGCCAGCAAAGACAGGGGGCATGAAAAACTGTTTTTT. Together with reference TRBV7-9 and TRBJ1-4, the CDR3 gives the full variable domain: DTGVSQNPRHKITKRGQNVTFRCDPISEHNRLYWYRQTLGQGPEFLTYFQNEAQLEKSRLLSDRFSAERPKGSFSTLEIQRTEQGDSAMYLCASKDRGHEKLFFGSGTQLSVL.